Each of the 26 T cell receptor beta chains below was sequenced from the same sample in a study of T cell clones after liver transplantation. Profiled with immunoSEQ multiplex PCR; TCRdb holds only in-frame clones, not every one. Counted here are about 15,000 clones, approximately 77% occurring once; the ten biggest clones make up 28%. Sample: CD8+ T cells from blood, taken approximately 50 months after liver transplant. The receptors were sampled from a human patient who received a liver transplant. T cells may partly derive from the graft donor.

This rearrangement joins TRBV6-4 to TRBJ2-3, with 9 bases identical to TRBD2. Germline trimming cut 4 bases from V and 4 bases from J; bases unmatched to any gene: 3. CDR3 length: 14 amino acids. Germline V CDR1 and CDR2: MRHNA, SNTAGT. The CDR3 coding sequence is TGTGCCAGCAGTGTAGCGGGAGAGTCAGATACGCAGTATTTT. It translates to CASSVAGESDTQYF.

This chain connects TRBV7-9 to TRBJ1-4; a weak D match, TRBD1 (5 bases). Germline CDR1 reads SEHNR; CDR2 reads FQNEAQ (reference sequence). The CDR3 is 15 amino acids. Trimming stripped 5 bases from V and 7 bases from J, with 17 bases between. CDR3 nucleotides: TGTGCCAGCAGCGGGGGAGGTGAGCGAAGTGAAAAACTGTTTTTT. The encoded protein is CASSGGGERSEKLFF.

This chain connects TRBV29-1 to TRBJ2-7, with TRBD2 as a possible D gene (5 bases). The V gene lost 4 bases and the J gene lost 2 bases, with 9 bases spanning the gap. CDR1 and CDR2 (germline): SQVTM, ANQGSEA. The length of the CDR3 is 12 residues. This chain's CDR3 is CSVVSGTYEQYF. Here the CDR3 DNA reads TGCAGCGTTGTAAGCGGTACCTACGAGCAGTACTTC.

The V call is TRBV7-9, the J call TRBJ2-7, with D possibly being TRBD2 (5 bases). Looked up from germline, CDR1 is SEHNR and CDR2 is FQNEAQ (reference sequence). This CDR3 is built from 16 residues. V lost 5 bases to trimming and J lost 0 bases, with 17 bases between them. CDR3 amino acids: CASSPSTPRGSYEQYF. CDR3 sequence (DNA): TGTGCCAGCAGCCCCTCGACTCCCCGGGGCTCCTACGAGCAGTACTTC. Looking up the rest from reference TRBV7-9 and TRBJ2-7 gives the full variable domain: DTGVSQNPRHKITKRGQNVTFRCDPISEHNRLYWYRQTLGQGPEFLTYFQNEAQLEKSRLLSDRFSAERPKGSFSTLEIQRTEQGDSAMYLCASSPSTPRGSYEQYFGPGTRLTVT.

V gene TRBV7-9 combines with J gene TRBJ2-7, with D possibly being TRBD1 (6 bases). The CDR3 is 19 amino acids. V lost 1 base, J lost 0 bases, and 22 bases lay in between. Germline values: CDR1 SEHNR, CDR2 FQNEAQ (reference sequence). The CDR3 coding sequence is TGTGCCAGCAGCTTAGGGGGGCCGACAGGCTACAACCCCTCCTACGAGCAGTACTTC. Amino acid sequence: CASSLGGPTGYNPSYEQYF.

The genes are TRBV11-2 and TRBJ1-2; possible D gene TRBD1, 5 bases. Germline V CDR1 and CDR2: SGHAT, FQNNGV. V was shortened by 3 bases and J by 6 bases, with 14 bases between the two germline ends. The CDR3 is 14 amino acids. Here the CDR3 reads CASSFAGGRDGYTF. The CDR3 DNA follows: TGTGCCAGCAGCTTCGCGGGGGGGAGAGATGGCTACACCTTC.

The chain links TRBV5-1 to TRBJ2-3; D remains ambiguous. Germline loops: CDR1 SGHRS, CDR2 YFSETQ. Trimming stripped 4 bases from V and 2 bases from J, with 5 bases between. The CDR3 runs to 12 residues. Here the CDR3 DNA reads TGCGCCAGCAGCCCGGCCACAGATACGCAGTATTTT. As protein: CASSPATDTQYF.

The chain carries TRBV11-1 and TRBJ2-7; possibly TRBD1 for D (6 bases). Trimming left V 8 bases short and J 1 base short, with 15 bases between. This CDR3 is built from 14 residues. Germline V gene lookup returns CDR1 SGHAT and CDR2 FQDESV (reference sequence). The CDR3 is CASQDRFRSYEQYF. CDR3 nucleotides: TGTGCCAGCCAAGACAGGTTTAGGTCCTACGAGCAGTACTTC. Combining the CDR3 with reference TRBV11-1 and TRBJ2-7 gives the whole variable domain EAEVAQSPRYKITEKSQAVAFWCDPISGHATLYWYRQILGQGPELLVQFQDESVVDDSQLPKDRFSAERLKGVDSTLKIQPAELGDSAMYLCASQDRFRSYEQYFGPGTRLTVT.

This clone was observed a single time. The V call is TRBV28, the J call TRBJ2-7; TRBD2 matches at 9 bases. V gave up 6 bases and J gave up 3 bases; unmatched junction bases: 18. Germline V gene sequence: CDR1 MDHEN, CDR2 SYDVKM. The CDR3 is 18 amino acids. The CDR3 bases are TGTGCCAGCAGCTTTGGGGGGACTAGCATTTTGTTCGGCTACGAGCAGTACTTC. Translated: CASSFGGTSILFGYEQYF.

The rearrangement links TRBV18 to TRBJ2-7; D is ambiguous. Germline-derived CDR1 and CDR2 are KGHSH and LQKENI. With 2 bases removed from V and 5 bases from J, the gap between germline ends came to 13 bases. This CDR3 has 14 amino acids. CDR3 residues: CASSPTARANEQYF. CDR3 coding DNA: TGTGCCAGCTCACCAACAGCGCGCGCCAACGAGCAGTACTTC.

The rearrangement joins TRBV10-1 to TRBJ1-3; D is undetermined. Germline-derived CDR1 and CDR2 are WNHNN and SYGVQD (reference sequence). The CDR3 consists of 16 residues. The ends were cut back, 4 bases at V and 0 bases at J, with 13 bases in the middle. CDR3 DNA: TGCGCCAGCAGTGGGTTGACACCACTCTCTGGAAACACCATATATTTT. Encoded protein: CASSGLTPLSGNTIYF.

The CDR3 here is CASSNRLPGVGEVPEAFF. DNA of the CDR3: TGTGCCAGCAGCAATAGGCTTCCAGGGGTCGGAGAGGTGCCTGAAGCTTTCTTT. This rearrangement joins TRBV7-9 to TRBJ1-1; D is perhaps TRBD1 (6 bases). V was clipped by 5 bases and J by 6 bases, with 28 bases between them. CDR3 size: 18 residues. Looked up from germline, CDR1 is SEHNR and CDR2 is FQNEAQ (reference sequence).

The chain combines TRBV6-1 with TRBJ2-1; no reliable D call. This CDR3 is 12 amino acids long. The V gene lost 2 bases and the J gene lost 3 bases, with 2 bases spanning the gap. Germline V gives CDR1 MNHNS, CDR2 SASEGT. The CDR3 DNA follows: TGTGCCAGCAGTGAAAGCTACAATGAGCAGTTCTTC. This encodes CASSESYNEQFF.

Of note for this clone: Within the sample, other DNA sequences also encode this same CDR3. CDR3 sequence: CASSAPGAGETQYF. In nucleotides, the CDR3 is TGTGCCAGCAGCGCACCTGGGGCCGGAGAGACCCAGTACTTC. The chain is built from TRBV7-3 and TRBJ2-5, with D tentatively TRBD1 (5 bases). CDR3 length: 14 amino acids. Looked up from germline, CDR1 is SGHTA and CDR2 is FQGTGA. V lost 5 bases to trimming and J lost 4 bases, with 14 bases between them.

This chain links TRBV27 with TRBJ2-7; no clear D gene. Trimming took 5 bases from V and 0 from J, leaving 14 bases between them. The CDR3 consists of 15 residues. Looked up from germline, CDR1 is MNHEY and CDR2 is SMNVEV (reference sequence). For the CDR3, the DNA is TGTGCCAGCAGTCCGGGCCAGGCAAGCTCCTACGAGCAGTACTTC. Translated: CASSPGQASSYEQYF.

V gene TRBV10-2 combines with J gene TRBJ2-7, with TRBD2 matching 15 bases. The CDR3 totals 16 residues. Germline CDR1 WSHSY, CDR2 SAAADI. The J segment lost 4 bases and the V segment lost 7 bases, leaving 8 bases of the junction unmatched. This chain's CDR3 is CASTGLAGGDDYEQYF. The CDR3 region has the DNA TGCGCCAGCACCGGACTAGCGGGAGGGGACGATTACGAGCAGTACTTC.

The chain recombines TRBV2 with TRBJ2-1, with D maybe TRBD1 (5 bases). V was shortened by 3 bases and J by 2 bases, with 11 bases between the two germline ends. The CDR3 runs to 15 residues. CDR1 and CDR2 from the germline V gene are SNHLY and FYNNEI. The CDR3 DNA follows: TGTGCCAGCAGTGATGAAGACAGTACCTACAATGAGCAGTTCTTC. Its translation is CASSDEDSTYNEQFF.

The chain couples TRBV4-2 to TRBJ2-7; 7 nucleotides line up with TRBD2. V was clipped by 4 bases and J by 3 bases; unmatched bases: 9. The CDR3 runs 15 residues. Germline CDR1 and CDR2: LGHNA and YNFKEQ. CDR3 in amino acids: CASSPHGLAVYEQYF. Written as DNA, the CDR3 is TGTGCCAGCAGCCCCCACGGGCTAGCGGTCTACGAGCAGTACTTC.

The V gene is TRBV19, the J gene TRBJ2-3, with 7 nucleotides matching TRBD2. Per the germline V gene, CDR1 is LNHDA and CDR2 is SQIVND (reference sequence). The CDR3 is made up of 17 amino acids. The V gene end was trimmed by 0 bases and the J gene end by 6 bases; junction bases not matched to a gene: 12. CDR3 protein: CASSIDLGGYRVDTQYF. The CDR3 DNA reads as TGTGCCAGTAGTATAGATCTGGGAGGGTACCGAGTGGATACGCAGTATTTT.

V gene TRBV6-1 combines with J gene TRBJ1-2, with TRBD1 matching over 8 bases. CDR3 length: 15 amino acids. The germline V gene has CDR1 MNHNS and CDR2 SASEGT. Trimming cost V 10 bases and J 5 bases; bases outside gene matches: 15. CDR3 residues: CATWLTGTGVYGYTF. For the CDR3, the DNA is TGTGCCACTTGGTTGACCGGGACAGGAGTATATGGCTACACCTTC.

The chain carries TRBV6-5 and TRBJ1-1, with a weak D call TRBD1 (6 bases). Germline CDR1 is MNHEY and CDR2 is SVGAGI. Trimming removed 4 bases at V and 6 bases at J, with 6 bases between. CDR3 length equals 11 residues. The CDR3 here is CASSSGAEAFF. CDR3 nucleotides: TGTGCCAGCAGTTCAGGGGCTGAAGCTTTCTTT.

The chain combines TRBV28 with TRBJ2-7; D possibly corresponds to TRBD2 (5 bases). The V and J ends lost 5 bases and 4 bases respectively, with 9 bases between them. Per the germline V gene, CDR1 is MDHEN and CDR2 is SYDVKM. The CDR3 is 12 residues long. CDR3 nucleotide sequence: TGTGCCAGCAGTGCCGGGGAGTACGAGCAGTACTTC. Residues: CASSAGEYEQYF.

This chain uses TRBV27 with TRBJ1-2; a weak D match, TRBD1 (5 bases). Trimming removed 6 bases at V and 2 bases at J, with 10 bases between. The CDR3 is 13 residues long. Germline V gives CDR1 MNHEY, CDR2 SMNVEV (reference sequence). CDR3 sequence reads: CASRGDSNYGYTF. CDR3 DNA: TGTGCCAGCAGAGGGGACTCCAACTATGGCTACACCTTC.

The rearrangement joins TRBV28 to TRBJ2-7; D unresolved. Trimming removed 6 bases from V and 3 bases from J, with 15 bases in between. Germline values: CDR1 MDHEN, CDR2 SYDVKM. The CDR3 length is 14 residues. The CDR3 loop is CASRPSPGRYEQYF. The DNA for the CDR3 is TGTGCCAGCAGGCCCTCACCCGGGCGCTACGAGCAGTACTTC.

This clone was seen more than once but under ten times. The chain uses TRBV4-1 and TRBJ1-2; 10 nucleotides agree with TRBD1. The CDR3 covers 16 residues. J lost 5 bases, V lost 2 bases, and 8 bases had no gene match. Per the germline V gene, CDR1 is MGHRA and CDR2 is YSYEKL. CDR3 nucleotides: TGCGCCAGCAGCCAATCCGGGACAGGGGATGGGTATGGCTACACCTTC. Translating gives CASSQSGTGDGYGYTF.

This chain uses TRBV27 with TRBJ2-7; possibly TRBD2 for D (7 bases). V was clipped by 2 bases and J by 4 bases, with 12 bases between them. Germline V CDR1 and CDR2: MNHEY, SMNVEV (reference sequence). CDR3 size: 14 residues. As DNA, the CDR3 is TGTGCCAGCAGTTTAGGACAGCGGGGTTACGAGCAGTACTTC. As protein: CASSLGQRGYEQYF.